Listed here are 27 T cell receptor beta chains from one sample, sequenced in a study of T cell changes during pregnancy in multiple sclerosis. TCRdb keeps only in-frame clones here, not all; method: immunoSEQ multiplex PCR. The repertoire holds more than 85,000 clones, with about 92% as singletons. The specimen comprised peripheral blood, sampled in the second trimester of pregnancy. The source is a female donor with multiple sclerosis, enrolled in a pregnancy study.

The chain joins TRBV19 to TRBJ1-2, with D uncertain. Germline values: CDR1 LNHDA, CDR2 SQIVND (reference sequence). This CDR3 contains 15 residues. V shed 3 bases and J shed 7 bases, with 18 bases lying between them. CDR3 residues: CASSMSAEAPGGYTF. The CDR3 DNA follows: TGTGCCAGTAGTATGAGTGCCGAGGCGCCTGGTGGCTACACCTTC.

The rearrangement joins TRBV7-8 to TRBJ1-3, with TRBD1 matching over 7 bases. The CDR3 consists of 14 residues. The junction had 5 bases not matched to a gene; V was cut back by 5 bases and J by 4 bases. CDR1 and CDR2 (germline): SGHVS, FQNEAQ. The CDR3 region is CASSGDRAGNTIYF. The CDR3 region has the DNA TGTGCCAGCAGCGGGGACAGAGCGGGAAACACCATATATTTT.

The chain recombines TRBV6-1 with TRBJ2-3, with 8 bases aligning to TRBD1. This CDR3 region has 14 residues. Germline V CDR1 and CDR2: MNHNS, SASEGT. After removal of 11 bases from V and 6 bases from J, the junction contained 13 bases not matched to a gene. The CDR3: CAGDDRGFTDTQYF. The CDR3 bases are TGTGCCGGAGACGACAGGGGTTTTACGGATACGCAGTATTTT.

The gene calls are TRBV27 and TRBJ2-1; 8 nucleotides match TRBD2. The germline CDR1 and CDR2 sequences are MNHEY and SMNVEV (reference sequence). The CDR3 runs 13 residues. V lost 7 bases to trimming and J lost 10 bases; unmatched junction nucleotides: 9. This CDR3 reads CASKPISGTEQFF. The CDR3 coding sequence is TGTGCCAGCAAACCCATTAGCGGGACGGAGCAGTTCTTC.

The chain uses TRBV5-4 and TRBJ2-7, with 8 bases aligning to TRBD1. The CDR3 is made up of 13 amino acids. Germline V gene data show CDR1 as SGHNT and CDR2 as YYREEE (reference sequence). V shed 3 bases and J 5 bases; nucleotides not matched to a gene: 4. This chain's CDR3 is CASSSGQGDEQYF. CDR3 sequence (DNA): TGTGCCAGCAGCTCTGGACAGGGAGACGAGCAGTACTTC. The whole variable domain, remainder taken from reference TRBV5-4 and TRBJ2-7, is ETGVTQSPTHLIKTRGQQVTLRCSSQSGHNTVSWYQQALGQGPQFIFQYYREEENGRGNFPPRFSGLQFPNYSSELNVNALELDDSALYLCASSSGQGDEQYFGPGTRLTVT.

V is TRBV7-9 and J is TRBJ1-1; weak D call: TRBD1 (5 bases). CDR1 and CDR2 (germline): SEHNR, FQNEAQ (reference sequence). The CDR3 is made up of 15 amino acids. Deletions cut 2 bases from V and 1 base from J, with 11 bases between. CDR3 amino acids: CASSLLAGRNTEAFF. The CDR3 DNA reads TGTGCCAGCAGCTTATTGGCAGGGCGGAACACTGAAGCTTTCTTT. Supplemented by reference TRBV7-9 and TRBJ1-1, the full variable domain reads DTGVSQNPRHKITKRGQNVTFRCDPISEHNRLYWYRQTLGQGPEFLTYFQNEAQLEKSRLLSDRFSAERPKGSFSTLEIQRTEQGDSAMYLCASSLLAGRNTEAFFGQGTRLTVV.

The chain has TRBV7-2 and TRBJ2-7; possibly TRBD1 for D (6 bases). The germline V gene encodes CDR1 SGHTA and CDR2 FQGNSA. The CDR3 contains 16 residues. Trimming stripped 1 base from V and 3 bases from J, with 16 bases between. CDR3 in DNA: TGTGCCAGCAGCTTAGATAGGGACAAACTTAGCTACGAGCAGTACTTC. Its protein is CASSLDRDKLSYEQYF.

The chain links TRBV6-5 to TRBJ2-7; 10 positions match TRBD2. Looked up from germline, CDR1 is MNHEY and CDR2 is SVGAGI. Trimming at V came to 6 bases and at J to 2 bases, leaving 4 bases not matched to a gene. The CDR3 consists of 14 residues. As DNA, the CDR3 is TGTGCCAGCAGACCCGGACTAGCGGCCTACGAGCAGTACTTC. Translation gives CASRPGLAAYEQYF.

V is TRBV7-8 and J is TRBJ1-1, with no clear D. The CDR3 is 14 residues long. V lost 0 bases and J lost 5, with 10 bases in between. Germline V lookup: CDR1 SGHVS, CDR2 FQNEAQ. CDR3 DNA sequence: TGTGCCAGCAGCTTAGCTAGAGGGAGGACTGAAGCTTTCTTT. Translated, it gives CASSLARGRTEAFF.

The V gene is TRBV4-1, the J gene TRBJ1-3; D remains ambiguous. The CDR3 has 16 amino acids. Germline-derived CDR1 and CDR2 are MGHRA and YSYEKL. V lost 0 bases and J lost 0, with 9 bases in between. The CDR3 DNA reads TGCGCCAGCAGCCAAGAAGGAGCCGTCTCTGGAAACACCATATATTTT. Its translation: CASSQEGAVSGNTIYF.

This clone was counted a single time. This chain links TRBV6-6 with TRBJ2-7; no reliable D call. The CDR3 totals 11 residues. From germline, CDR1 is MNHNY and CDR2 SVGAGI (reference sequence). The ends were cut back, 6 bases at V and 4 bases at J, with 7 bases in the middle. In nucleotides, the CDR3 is TGTGCCAGCAGCTCTCGTTACGAGCAGTACTTC. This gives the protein CASSSRYEQYF.

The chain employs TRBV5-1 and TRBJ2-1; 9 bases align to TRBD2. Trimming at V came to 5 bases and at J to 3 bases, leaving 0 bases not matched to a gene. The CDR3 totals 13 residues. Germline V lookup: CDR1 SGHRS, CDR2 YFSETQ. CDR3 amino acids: CASRTSGYNEQFF. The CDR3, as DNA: TGCGCCAGCAGGACTAGCGGCTACAATGAGCAGTTCTTC.

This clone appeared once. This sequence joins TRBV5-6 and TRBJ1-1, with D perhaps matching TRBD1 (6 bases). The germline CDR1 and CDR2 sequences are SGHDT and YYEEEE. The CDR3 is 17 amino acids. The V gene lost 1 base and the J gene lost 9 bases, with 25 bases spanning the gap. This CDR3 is CASSLWGPLAGAQQAFF. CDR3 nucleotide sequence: TGTGCCAGCAGCTTGTGGGGGCCCCTGGCAGGGGCGCAGCAAGCTTTCTTT.

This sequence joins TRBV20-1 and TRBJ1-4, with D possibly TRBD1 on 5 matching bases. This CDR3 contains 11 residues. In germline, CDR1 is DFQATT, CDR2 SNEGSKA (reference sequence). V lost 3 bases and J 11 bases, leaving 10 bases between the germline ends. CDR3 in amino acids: CSARAGLKLFF. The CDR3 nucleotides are TGCAGTGCTAGGGCAGGGCTGAAACTGTTTTTT.

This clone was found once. This CDR3 is CASGSGTSGLEQFF. The CDR3 bases are TGTGCTAGTGGTTCCGGGACTAGCGGGTTGGAGCAGTTCTTC. The V call is TRBV12-5, the J call TRBJ2-1, with 12 bases aligning to TRBD2. After removal of 4 bases from V and 10 bases from J, the junction contained 5 bases not matched to a gene. The CDR3 has 14 amino acids. CDR1 LGHNT and CDR2 FRNRAP come from the germline V gene.

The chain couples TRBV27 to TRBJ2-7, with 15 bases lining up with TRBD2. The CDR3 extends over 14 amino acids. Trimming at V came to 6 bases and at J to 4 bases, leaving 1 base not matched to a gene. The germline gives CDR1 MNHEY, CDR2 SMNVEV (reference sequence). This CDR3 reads CASRGTSGRYEQYF. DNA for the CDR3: TGTGCCAGCAGAGGGACTAGCGGGAGGTACGAGCAGTACTTC.

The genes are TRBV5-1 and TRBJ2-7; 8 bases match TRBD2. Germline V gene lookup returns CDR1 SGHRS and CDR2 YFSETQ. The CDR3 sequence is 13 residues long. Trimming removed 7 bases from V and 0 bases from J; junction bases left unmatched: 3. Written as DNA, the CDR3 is TGCGCCAGCCGGGGGACTAGCTCCTACGAGCAGTACTTC. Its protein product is CASRGTSSYEQYF.

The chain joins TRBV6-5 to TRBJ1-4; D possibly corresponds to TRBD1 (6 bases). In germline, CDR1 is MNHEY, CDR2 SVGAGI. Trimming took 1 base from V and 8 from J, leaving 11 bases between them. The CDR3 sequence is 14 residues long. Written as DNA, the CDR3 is TGTGCCAGCAGTTACTTGGGGGCGCGAGAAAAACTGTTTTTT. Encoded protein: CASSYLGAREKLFF.

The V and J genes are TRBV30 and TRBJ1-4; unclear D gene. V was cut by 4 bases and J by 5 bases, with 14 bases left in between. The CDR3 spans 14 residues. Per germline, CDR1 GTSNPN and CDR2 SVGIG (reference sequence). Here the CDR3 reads CAWTTGRKNEKLFF. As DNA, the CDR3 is TGTGCCTGGACTACCGGGAGGAAAAATGAAAAACTGTTTTTT.

The CDR3 protein is CASSYGWETFF. CDR3 coding DNA: TGTGCCAGCAGTTACGGGTGGGAGACGTTCTTC. The gene calls are TRBV27 and TRBJ2-1; tentatively, D is TRBD2 (5 bases). This CDR3 has 11 amino acids. V was shortened by 4 bases and J by 15 bases, with 13 bases between the two germline ends. Germline V gene lookup returns CDR1 MNHEY and CDR2 SMNVEV (reference sequence).

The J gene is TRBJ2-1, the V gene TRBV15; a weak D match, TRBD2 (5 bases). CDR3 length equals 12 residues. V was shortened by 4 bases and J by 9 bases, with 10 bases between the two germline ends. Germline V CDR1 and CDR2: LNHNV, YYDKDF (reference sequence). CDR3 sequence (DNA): TGTGCCACCAGCAAAGGAGGAGGTGAGCAGTTCTTC. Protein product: CATSKGGGEQFF.

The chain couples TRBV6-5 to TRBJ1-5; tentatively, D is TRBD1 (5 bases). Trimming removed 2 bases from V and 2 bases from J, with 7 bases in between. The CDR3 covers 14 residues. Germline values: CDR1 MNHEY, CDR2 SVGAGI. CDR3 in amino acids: CASSYAGGNQPQHF. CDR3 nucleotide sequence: TGTGCCAGCAGTTACGCGGGGGGCAATCAGCCCCAGCATTTT.

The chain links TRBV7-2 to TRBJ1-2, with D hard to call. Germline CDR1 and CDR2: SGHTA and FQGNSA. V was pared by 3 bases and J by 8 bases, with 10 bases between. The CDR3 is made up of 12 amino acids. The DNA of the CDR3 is TGTGCCAGCAGCTTTTCGACGGGGGGCTACACCTTC. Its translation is CASSFSTGGYTF.

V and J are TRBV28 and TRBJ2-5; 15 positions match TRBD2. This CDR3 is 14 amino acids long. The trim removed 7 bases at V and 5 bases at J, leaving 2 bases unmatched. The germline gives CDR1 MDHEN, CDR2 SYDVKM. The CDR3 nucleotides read TGTGCCAGCACCGGGACTAGCGGGGGGGAGACCCAGTACTTC. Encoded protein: CASTGTSGGETQYF.

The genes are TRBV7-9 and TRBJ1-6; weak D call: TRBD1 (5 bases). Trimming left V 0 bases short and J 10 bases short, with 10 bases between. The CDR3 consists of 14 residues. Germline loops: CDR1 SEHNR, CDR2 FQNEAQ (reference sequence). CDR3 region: CASSLASRASPLHF. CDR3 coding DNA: TGTGCCAGCAGCTTAGCGAGCAGGGCGTCACCCCTCCACTTT.

The chain's CDR3 is CASSPGRQETQYF. The CDR3 DNA reads as TGTGCCAGCTCACCGGGGAGACAAGAGACCCAGTACTTC. V and J are TRBV18 and TRBJ2-5, with D possibly matching TRBD2 (5 bases). Per the germline V gene, CDR1 is KGHSH and CDR2 is LQKENI. This CDR3 contains 13 residues. Trimming took off 3 bases at V and 2 bases at J, with 7 bases between the two ends.

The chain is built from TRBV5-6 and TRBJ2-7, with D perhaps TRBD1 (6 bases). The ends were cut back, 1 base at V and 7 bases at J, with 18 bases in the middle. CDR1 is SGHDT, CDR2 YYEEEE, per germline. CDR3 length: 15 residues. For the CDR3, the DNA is TGTGCCAGCAGCTTGAAGGTCAGGGGATCCGAAGAGCAGTACTTC. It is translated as CASSLKVRGSEEQYF. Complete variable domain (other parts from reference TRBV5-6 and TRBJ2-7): DAGVTQSPTHLIKTRGQQVTLRCSPKSGHDTVSWYQQALGQGPQFIFQYYEEEERQRGNFPDRFSGHQFPNYSSELNVNALLLGDSALYLCASSLKVRGSEEQYFGPGTRLTVT.